These T cell receptor beta chains were read from a single sample in a study of immune cell composition in non-small cell lung cancer. Some clones are missing from TCRdb's copy, which holds only in-frame ones; the method was immunoSEQ multiplex PCR. The repertoire includes roughly 14,000 clones, roughly 69% of them detected once, and 7.5% sits in the top ten. The material sequenced was lung tumor tissue. All receptors derive from a human donor with non-small cell lung cancer. CDR3s include the opening cysteine and the closing phenylalanine or tryptophan. D genes are given only for firm matches. Expanded clones are given a class, and other clones once, few, many or no size at all.

j_call	cdr3_length	clone_size	d_call	v_call	cdr3_aa	cdr3_nt
TRBJ1-1	16	.	.	TRBV28	CASSLIPGSRNTEAFF	TGTGCCAGCAGTTTGATTCCGGGGTCGAGGAACACTGAAGCTTTCTTT
TRBJ2-5	14	medium-sized	.	TRBV29-1	CSVEDGLAGKTQYF	TGCAGCGTTGAAGATGGGCTAGCCGGGAAGACCCAGTACTTC
TRBJ1-5	15	few	.	TRBV6-1	CASSEPIGGNQPQHF	TGTGCCAGCAGTGAACCCATAGGGGGAAATCAGCCCCAGCATTTT
TRBJ1-1	16	.	TRBD1	TRBV4-1	CASSPIDRGLYTEAFF	TGCGCCAGCAGCCCAATCGACAGGGGGCTCTACACTGAAGCTTTCTTT
TRBJ1-2	16	.	.	TRBV7-2	CASSLRAGGVGYGYTF	TGTGCCAGCAGCTTAAGGGCTGGAGGGGTTGGATATGGCTACACCTTC
TRBJ1-1	15	.	.	TRBV6-6	CASSPLGARSTEAFF	TGTGCCAGCAGTCCCTTGGGGGCGCGGAGCACTGAAGCTTTCTTT
TRBJ1-1	15	.	.	TRBV18	CASSPQGSTSTEAFF	TGTGCCAGCTCACCACAGGGGTCGACGAGCACTGAAGCTTTCTTT
TRBJ2-3	16	.	TRBD2	TRBV19	CATLVRASGGADTQYF	TGTGCCACCTTAGTGAGGGCTAGCGGGGGGGCAGATACGCAGTATTTT
TRBJ1-1	14	few	TRBD1	TRBV7-9	CASRIRQGGTEAFF	TGTGCCAGCAGGATCCGACAGGGGGGCACTGAAGCTTTCTTT
TRBJ1-5	16	.	.	TRBV6-1	CASSEGGWQGTQPQHF	TGTGCCAGCAGTGAAGGGGGTTGGCAGGGCACTCAGCCCCAGCATTTT
TRBJ1-6	14	.	TRBD1	TRBV6-6	CASSRQGYNSPLHF	TGTGCCAGCAGCAGACAGGGTTATAATTCACCCCTCCACTTT
TRBJ2-3	15	.	TRBD2	TRBV9	CASSATSGGADRWYF	TGTGCCAGCAGTGCAACTAGCGGGGGGGCGGATCGTTGGTATTTT
TRBJ1-5	16	.	.	TRBV6-1	CASSVSLGAANQPQHF	TGTGCCAGCAGTGTGTCTTTGGGGGCGGCAAATCAGCCCCAGCATTTT
TRBJ1-2	13	once	.	TRBV25-1	CASRADLRYGYTF	TGTGCCAGCAGGGCGGATCTTCGATATGGCTACACCTTC
TRBJ1-4	14	.	.	TRBV5-1	CASSLGQPNEKLFF	TGCGCCAGCAGCTTGGGACAGCCTAATGAAAAACTGTTTTTT
TRBJ2-7	14	.	.	TRBV7-2	CASSSNRGSYEQYF	TGTGCCAGCAGCTCAAACCGGGGGAGCTACGAGCAGTACTTC
TRBJ1-2	16	.	.	TRBV27	CASSSPTQGNNYGYTF	TGTGCCAGCAGTTCACCCACTCAGGGGAATAACTATGGCTACACCTTC
TRBJ2-5	14	once	.	TRBV14	CASSPTGVWETQYF	TGTGCCAGCAGCCCAACCGGGGTTTGGGAGACCCAGTACTTC
TRBJ1-1	14	.	.	TRBV7-8	CASSFGRGNTEAFF	TGTGCCAGCAGCTTTGGTAGGGGGAACACTGAAGCTTTCTTT
TRBJ2-5	13	.	.	TRBV6-5	CASSRYRSETQYF	TGTGCCAGCAGTCGGTACCGGAGTGAGACCCAGTACTTC
TRBJ2-3	16	once	TRBD1	TRBV19	CASSIARTGRTDTQYF	TGTGCCAGTAGTATCGCCCGGACAGGGAGGACAGATACGCAGTATTTT
TRBJ2-2	15	.	TRBD1	TRBV7-8	CASRLGTVNTGELFF	TGTGCCAGCAGACTTGGGACAGTTAACACCGGGGAGCTGTTTTTT
TRBJ2-1	16	few	.	TRBV5-5	CASSLDPLGSYNEQFF	TGTGCCAGCAGCTTGGACCCACTCGGCTCCTACAATGAGCAGTTCTTC
TRBJ2-1	17	.	.	TRBV14	CASSQDLWLGGYNEQFF	TGTGCCAGCAGCCAAGATTTATGGTTGGGGGGCTACAATGAGCAGTTCTTC
TRBJ1-1	14	.	.	TRBV7-3	CASSLTGADTEAFF	TGTGCCAGCAGCTTAACGGGGGCTGACACTGAAGCTTTCTTT
TRBJ1-2	12	.	.	TRBV6-1	CASSFDRRGYTF	TGTGCCAGCTCTTTCGACCGGAGGGGCTACACCTTC
TRBJ1-6	15	.	TRBD1	TRBV5-1	CASSLGQGQNSPLHF	TGCGCCAGCAGCTTGGGACAGGGGCAAAATTCACCCCTCCACTTT
TRBJ1-1	14	.	.	TRBV19	CASSIVGAWTEAFF	TGTGCCAGTAGTATCGTAGGGGCCTGGACTGAAGCTTTCTTT
TRBJ1-4	11	.	.	TRBV20-1	CSASQREKLFF	TGCAGTGCTAGTCAGCGGGAAAAACTGTTTTTT
TRBJ2-3	15	.	.	TRBV11-2	CASSFAWRSTDTQYF	TGTGCCAGCAGCTTCGCTTGGCGGAGCACAGATACGCAGTATTTT
TRBJ1-1	14	.	TRBD1	TRBV10-3	CATGSGTGVTEAFF	TGTGCCACAGGAAGCGGGACAGGGGTCACTGAAGCTTTCTTT
TRBJ2-3	15	.	.	TRBV6-5	CASSYRTGGGGTQYF	TGTGCCAGCAGTTACAGAACGGGGGGCGGTGGTACGCAGTATTTT
TRBJ1-5	14	few	.	TRBV15	CATSRFGIGQPQHF	TGTGCCACCAGCAGATTCGGGATTGGGCAGCCCCAGCATTTT
TRBJ2-7	13	.	.	TRBV6-5	CASRMTGVYEQYF	TGTGCCAGCAGAATGACAGGAGTGTACGAGCAGTACTTC
TRBJ2-1	15	.	TRBD1	TRBV5-1	CASSSRQGARDEQFF	TGCGCCAGCAGCTCCCGACAGGGGGCTCGGGATGAGCAGTTCTTC
TRBJ1-2	16	.	TRBD1	TRBV7-2	CASSSRTGARGYGYTF	TGTGCCAGCAGCTCCAGAACAGGGGCAAGAGGCTATGGCTACACCTTC
TRBJ1-1	15	.	.	TRBV7-8	CASSAQPGSGTEAFF	TGTGCCAGCAGCGCCCAACCGGGTTCGGGCACTGAAGCTTTCTTT
TRBJ2-1	16	.	TRBD2	TRBV7-9	CASSLALAGTYNEQFF	TGTGCCAGCAGCTTAGCGTTAGCGGGGACCTACAATGAGCAGTTCTTC
TRBJ2-7	12	.	.	TRBV7-9	CASSLEGGPQYF	TGTGCCAGCAGCTTAGAAGGAGGCCCGCAGTACTTC
TRBJ2-5	17	medium-sized	TRBD2	TRBV30	CAWSEKAGGPYRETQYF	TGTGCCTGGAGCGAAAAAGCGGGGGGACCTTATAGGGAGACCCAGTACTTC
TRBJ2-2	13	.	.	TRBV9	CASSVRGSGELFF	TGTGCCAGCAGCGTACGAGGGTCCGGGGAGCTGTTTTTT
TRBJ1-2	12	.	.	TRBV7-9	CASSFSGYGYTF	TGTGCCAGCAGCTTCTCCGGCTATGGCTACACCTTC
TRBJ2-7	13	.	.	TRBV7-8	CASRSDSSYEQYF	TGTGCCAGCAGGTCGGACAGCTCCTACGAGCAGTACTTC
TRBJ1-2	13	few	.	TRBV19	CATSTGVNYGYTF	TGTGCCACCTCGACAGGAGTTAACTATGGCTACACCTTC
TRBJ1-1	17	.	TRBD1	TRBV19	CASSIGVTRDRNTEAFF	TGTGCCAGTAGTATAGGCGTAACCCGGGACAGGAACACTGAAGCTTTCTTT
TRBJ2-5	18	.	.	TRBV7-9	CASKRTTAPISEQETQYF	TGTGCCAGCAAGAGGACGACAGCCCCGATTTCTGAACAAGAGACCCAGTACTTC
TRBJ1-6	13	few	.	TRBV7-8	CASSLESGSPLHF	TGTGCCAGCAGCTTAGAGAGCGGATCACCCCTCCACTTT
TRBJ2-3	15	.	.	TRBV5-4	CASTAGLSGDDTQYF	TGTGCCAGCACCGCCGGGCTATCGGGGGACGATACGCAGTATTTT
TRBJ2-7	13	.	.	TRBV7-2	CASSLVSGREQYF	TGTGCCAGCAGCTTAGTTTCAGGTCGCGAGCAGTACTTC
TRBJ1-4	14	few	TRBD1	TRBV6-1	CASTTGQFEEKLFF	TGTGCCAGCACGACAGGGCAATTCGAAGAAAAACTGTTTTTT
TRBJ2-1	15	.	TRBD1	TRBV7-9	CASSTRQGGYNEQFF	TGTGCCAGCAGCACCCGACAGGGGGGATACAATGAGCAGTTCTTC
TRBJ1-2	18	.	TRBD1	TRBV4-3	CASSQDKGQGLLTQGYTF	TGCGCCAGCAGCCAAGATAAAGGACAGGGCCTTTTAACGCAAGGCTACACCTTC